Below are 16 T cell receptor beta chains sequenced from a single sample in a study of cytomegalovirus exposure and HLA in healthy donors. Primers: 60 Vbeta forward and 13 Jbeta reverse. Here immunoSEQ multiplex PCR was the method, and the copy in TCRdb shows in-frame clones only, minus some. The profile shows 150,000 to 200,000 clones, 82% of them singletons. The sequencing input was PBMCs. The source is a boy aged 2-15 years in good health and CMV-seronegative.

This chain connects TRBV5-6 to TRBJ1-3; weak D call: TRBD1 (5 bases). Trimming cost V 5 bases and J 3 bases, with 15 bases left between them. The CDR3 is made up of 15 amino acids. Germline-derived CDR1 and CDR2 are SGHDT and YYEEEE. In DNA, the CDR3 is TGTGCCAGCAGACTGGGGCCCGCCCTTGGAAACACCATATATTTT. Translating gives CASRLGPALGNTIYF.

In this sample, this clone turned up once. The rearrangement links TRBV5-6 to TRBJ2-7, with D unclear. Deletions cut 4 bases from V and 0 bases from J, with 8 bases between. The CDR3 has 13 amino acids. Per germline, CDR1 SGHDT and CDR2 YYEEEE. In DNA, the CDR3 is TGTGCCAGCAGCCTGGCCAGCTCCTACGAGCAGTACTTC. Translation: CASSLASSYEQYF. Filled out from reference TRBV5-6 and TRBJ2-7, the complete variable domain reads DAGVTQSPTHLIKTRGQQVTLRCSPKSGHDTVSWYQQALGQGPQFIFQYYEEEERQRGNFPDRFSGHQFPNYSSELNVNALLLGDSALYLCASSLASSYEQYFGPGTRLTVT.

This clone was recorded a few times. This sequence joins TRBV2 and TRBJ2-7; tentatively, D is TRBD2 (5 bases). From germline, CDR1 is SNHLY and CDR2 FYNNEI. Between the trimmed V and J ends, which lost 7 bases and 0 bases, there was a span of 10 bases. The CDR3 covers 13 residues. Written as DNA, the CDR3 is TGTGCCAGCAAGGTAGACTACTCCTACGAGCAGTACTTC. Translated, it gives CASKVDYSYEQYF.

V is TRBV6-6 and J is TRBJ2-7; perhaps TRBD1 as D (5 bases). V shed 2 bases and J shed 4 bases, with 15 bases lying between them. The CDR3 sequence is 15 residues long. The germline V gene encodes CDR1 MNHNY and CDR2 SVGAGI (reference sequence). CDR3 DNA sequence: TGTGCCAGCAGTTACCATGGGCAGGGCCCATACGAGCAGTACTTC. This translates into CASSYHGQGPYEQYF.

The chain carries TRBV5-1 and TRBJ2-5, with 10 positions matching TRBD2. The ends lost 0 bases at V and 0 bases at J; junction bases unmatched: 2. CDR3 size: 16 residues. The germline gives CDR1 SGHRS, CDR2 YFSETQ. The CDR3 protein is CASSLVSGGNQETQYF. CDR3 nucleotides: TGCGCCAGCAGCTTGGTTAGCGGGGGGAACCAAGAGACCCAGTACTTC. Full variable domain (missing parts from reference TRBV5-1 and TRBJ2-5): KAGVTQTPRYLIKTRGQQVTLSCSPISGHRSVSWYQQTPGQGLQFLFEYFSETQRNKGNFPGRFSGRQFSNSRSEMNVSTLELGDSALYLCASSLVSGGNQETQYFGPGTRLLVL.

The CDR3 loop is CASSSPLGGYTEAFF. CDR3 nucleotides: TGTGCCAGCAGTTCTCCACTTGGAGGGTACACTGAAGCTTTCTTT. The rearrangement links TRBV5-5 to TRBJ1-1; D is undetermined. The CDR3 loop spans 15 amino acids. V lost 5 bases to trimming and J lost 3 bases, with 17 bases between them. CDR1 is SGHKS, CDR2 YYEKEE, per germline (reference sequence).

This clone was seen once. The gene calls are TRBV11-2 and TRBJ1-2; a weak D match, TRBD1 (6 bases). The CDR3 contains 14 residues. V lost 2 bases and J 8 bases, leaving 15 bases between the germline ends. Germline assignment: CDR1 SGHAT and CDR2 FQNNGV. CDR3 region: CASSLNIGTSGYTF. The CDR3 bases are TGTGCCAGCAGCTTAAATATAGGGACAAGCGGCTACACCTTC. Drawing the rest from reference TRBV11-2 and TRBJ1-2, the complete variable domain is EAGVAQSPRYKIIEKRQSVAFWCNPISGHATLYWYQQILGQGPKLLIQFQNNGVVDDSQLPKDRFSAERLKGVDSTLKIQPAKLEDSAVYLCASSLNIGTSGYTFGSGTRLTVV.

The chain carries TRBV5-6 and TRBJ1-6; TRBD1 agrees at 9 bases. Germline CDR1 is SGHDT and CDR2 is YYEEEE. This CDR3 has 14 residues. V trimming: 3 bases; J trimming: 7 bases; junction bases outside the gene matches: 2. The CDR3 coding sequence is TGTGCCAGCAGCTCCGGGACAGGGAATTCACCCCTCCACTTT. Translation: CASSSGTGNSPLHF.

The chain employs TRBV4-3 and TRBJ1-2; 9 bases agree with TRBD1. CDR1 and CDR2 (germline): LGHNA, YSLEER. The length of the CDR3 is 15 residues. Trimming at V came to 2 bases and at J to 7 bases, leaving 8 bases not matched to a gene. CDR3 coding DNA: TGCGCCAGCAGCCAAACGACAGGGGGGAAGACTGGCTACACCTTC. Translating it yields CASSQTTGGKTGYTF.

This clone was counted once. This chain connects TRBV10-3 to TRBJ1-2; TRBD1 agrees at 7 bases. The CDR3 extends over 15 amino acids. Trimming cost V 6 bases and J 1 base; bases outside gene matches: 8. Germline loops: CDR1 ENHRY, CDR2 SYGVKD. The CDR3 reads CAISPGQDYNYGYTF. The CDR3 DNA follows: TGTGCCATCAGCCCCGGACAGGATTATAACTATGGCTACACCTTC.

This sequence joins TRBV30 and TRBJ2-2, with D uncertain. The CDR3 is 15 residues long. V was pared by 5 bases and J by 5 bases, with 18 bases between. The germline gives CDR1 GTSNPN, CDR2 SVGIG (reference sequence). The chain's CDR3 is CAWGDPPLYTGELFF. As DNA, the CDR3 is TGTGCCTGGGGAGACCCTCCTTTGTATACCGGGGAGCTGTTTTTT. The full variable domain, with the rest looked up from reference TRBV30 and TRBJ2-2, is SQTIHQWPATLVQPVGSPLSLECTVEGTSNPNLYWYRQAAGRGLQLLFYSVGIGQISSEVPQNLSASRPQDRQFILSSKKLLLSDSGFYLCAWGDPPLYTGELFFGEGSRLTVL.

This clone has a single count. The chain joins TRBV9 to TRBJ1-2; TRBD1 might be the D (5 bases). Trimming removed 4 bases at V and 6 bases at J, with 13 bases between. CDR3 length equals 13 residues. Germline CDR1 and CDR2: SGDLS and YYNGEE. Here the CDR3 reads CASSYAGGNGYTF. The CDR3, as DNA: TGTGCCAGCAGCTACGCGGGGGGGAATGGCTACACCTTC.

Regarding this clone: Other DNA sequences within the sample encode an identical CDR3. V and J are TRBV5-1 and TRBJ2-1; TRBD2 matches 7 bases. Germline V gene lookup returns CDR1 SGHRS and CDR2 YFSETQ. The CDR3 loop spans 15 amino acids. J lost 0 bases, V lost 2 bases, and 2 bases had no gene match. CDR3 amino acids: CASSLGGGSYNEQFF. The DNA for the CDR3 is TGCGCCAGCAGCTTAGGCGGGGGCTCCTACAATGAGCAGTTCTTC. The full variable domain, in which reference TRBV5-1 and TRBJ2-1 provide the parts outside the CDR3, is KAGVTQTPRYLIKTRGQQVTLSCSPISGHRSVSWYQQTPGQGLQFLFEYFSETQRNKGNFPGRFSGRQFSNSRSEMNVSTLELGDSALYLCASSLGGGSYNEQFFGPGTRLTVL.

The CDR3, as DNA: TGTGCCTGGAGTTCCTACCAAGAGACCCAGTACTTC. It encodes CAWSSYQETQYF. V and J are TRBV30 and TRBJ2-5, with unresolved D. Germline loops: CDR1 GTSNPN, CDR2 SVGIG (reference sequence). This CDR3 spans 12 amino acids. The ends were cut back, 2 bases at V and 0 bases at J, with 4 bases in the middle. The variable domain in full, completed from reference TRBV30 and TRBJ2-5, reads SQTIHQWPATLVQPVGSPLSLECTVEGTSNPNLYWYRQAAGRGLQLLFYSVGIGQISSEVPQNLSASRPQDRQFILSSKKLLLSDSGFYLCAWSSYQETQYFGPGTRLLVL.

The CDR3 loop reads CASSQPLEQGIAFF. In DNA, the CDR3 is TGTGCCAGCAGCCAACCCTTAGAACAGGGAATCGCTTTCTTT. V usage is TRBV4-2 and J usage is TRBJ1-1; D is possibly TRBD1 (6 bases). V was shortened by 2 bases and J by 11 bases, with 18 bases between the two germline ends. The CDR3 has 14 amino acids. From germline, CDR1 is LGHNA and CDR2 YNFKEQ.

The chain is built from TRBV10-3 and TRBJ2-3, with a weak D call TRBD1 (6 bases). V was trimmed by 6 bases and J by 0 bases, leaving 7 bases between them. This CDR3 spans 13 amino acids. Germline CDR1 ENHRY, CDR2 SYGVKD. Here the CDR3 reads CAIRQGSTDTQYF. CDR3 nucleotide sequence: TGTGCCATCAGGCAGGGGAGCACAGATACGCAGTATTTT.